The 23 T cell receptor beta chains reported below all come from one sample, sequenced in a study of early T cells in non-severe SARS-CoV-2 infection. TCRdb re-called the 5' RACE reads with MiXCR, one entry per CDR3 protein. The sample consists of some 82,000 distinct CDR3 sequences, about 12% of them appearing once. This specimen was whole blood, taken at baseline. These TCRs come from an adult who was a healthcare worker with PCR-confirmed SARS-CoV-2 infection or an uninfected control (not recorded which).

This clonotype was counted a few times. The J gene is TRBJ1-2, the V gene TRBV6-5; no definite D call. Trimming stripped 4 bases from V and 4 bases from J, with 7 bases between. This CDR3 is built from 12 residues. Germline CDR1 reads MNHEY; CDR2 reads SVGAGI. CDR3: CASSSGIYGYTF. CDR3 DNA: TGTGCCAGCAGTTCTGGGATCTATGGCTACACCTTC.

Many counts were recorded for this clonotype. The CDR3 protein is CASSKTEEAFF. CDR3 nucleotides: TGTGCCAGCAGCAAGACAGAAGAAGCTTTCTTT. The genes are TRBV3-1 and TRBJ1-1; D may be TRBD1 (5 bases). This CDR3 is 11 amino acids long. CDR1 LGHDT and CDR2 YNNKEL come from the germline V gene (reference sequence). V was pared by 5 bases and J by 8 bases, with 9 bases between.

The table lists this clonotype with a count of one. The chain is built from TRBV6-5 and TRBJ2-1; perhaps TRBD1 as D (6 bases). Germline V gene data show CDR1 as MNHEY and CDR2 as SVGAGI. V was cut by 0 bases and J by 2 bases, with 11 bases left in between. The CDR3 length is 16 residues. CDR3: CASSYSWDTTYNEQFF. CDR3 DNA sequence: TGTGCCAGCAGTTACTCGTGGGACACCACCTACAATGAGCAGTTCTTC.

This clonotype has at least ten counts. The CDR3 DNA reads as TGTGCCAGCAGCCCCAGCGGGTCCCACCTCCCCGCAGATACGCAGTATTTT. Protein sequence: CASSPSGSHLPADTQYF. This chain links TRBV3-1 with TRBJ2-3; D is possibly TRBD2 (6 bases). V lost 4 bases and J lost 4, with 21 bases in between. The CDR3 is made up of 17 amino acids. Germline values: CDR1 LGHDT, CDR2 YNNKEL (reference sequence).

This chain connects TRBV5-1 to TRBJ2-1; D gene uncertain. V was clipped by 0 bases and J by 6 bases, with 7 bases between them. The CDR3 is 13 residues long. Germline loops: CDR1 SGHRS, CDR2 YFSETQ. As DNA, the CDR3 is TGCGCCAGCAGCTTGGCCACAAGCAATGAGCAGTTCTTC. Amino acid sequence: CASSLATSNEQFF.

CDR3 nucleotides: TGTGCCAGCAGCTTCGGGGGACAGATGAACACTGAAGCTTTCTTT. As protein: CASSFGGQMNTEAFF. The chain links TRBV5-4 to TRBJ1-1; the match to TRBD1 covers 7 bases. CDR1 and CDR2 (germline): SGHNT, YYREEE (reference sequence). CDR3 length: 15 amino acids. V trimming: 2 bases; J trimming: 0 bases; junction bases outside the gene matches: 4.

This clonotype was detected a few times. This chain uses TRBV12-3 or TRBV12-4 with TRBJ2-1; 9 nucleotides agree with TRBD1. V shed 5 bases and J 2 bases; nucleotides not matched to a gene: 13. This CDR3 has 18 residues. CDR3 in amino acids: CASSRPADRGLTYNEQFF. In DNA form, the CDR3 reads TGTGCCAGCAGTCGCCCAGCGGACAGGGGTCTTACCTACAATGAGCAGTTCTTC.

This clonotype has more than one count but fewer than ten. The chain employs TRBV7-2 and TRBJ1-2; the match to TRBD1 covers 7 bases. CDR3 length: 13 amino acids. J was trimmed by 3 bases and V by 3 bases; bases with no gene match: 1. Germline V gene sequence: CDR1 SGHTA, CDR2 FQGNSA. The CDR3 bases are TGTGCCAGCAGCTTGGGACAGTACTATGGCTACACCTTC. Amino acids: CASSLGQYYGYTF.

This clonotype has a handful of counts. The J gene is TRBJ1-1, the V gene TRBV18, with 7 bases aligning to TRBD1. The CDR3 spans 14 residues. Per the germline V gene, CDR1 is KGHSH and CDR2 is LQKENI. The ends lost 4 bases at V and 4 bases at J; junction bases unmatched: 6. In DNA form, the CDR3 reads TGTGCCAGCTCACGATTAGACAGGGCCACTGAAGCTTTCTTT. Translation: CASSRLDRATEAFF.

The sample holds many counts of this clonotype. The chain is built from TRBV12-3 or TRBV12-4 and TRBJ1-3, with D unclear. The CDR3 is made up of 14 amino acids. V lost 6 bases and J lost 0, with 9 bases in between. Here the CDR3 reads CASRRRGSGNTIYF. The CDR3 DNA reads TGTGCCAGCAGGCGACGGGGCTCTGGAAACACCATATATTTT.

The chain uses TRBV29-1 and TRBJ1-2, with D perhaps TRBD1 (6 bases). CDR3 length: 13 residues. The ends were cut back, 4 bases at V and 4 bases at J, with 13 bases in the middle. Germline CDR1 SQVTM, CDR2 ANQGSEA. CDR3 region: CSVGSRGSYGYTF. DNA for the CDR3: TGCAGCGTTGGGTCCAGGGGCAGCTATGGCTACACCTTC. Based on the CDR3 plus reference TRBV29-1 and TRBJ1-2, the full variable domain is SAVISQKPSRDICQRGTSLTIQCQVDSQVTMMFWYRQQPGQSLTLIATANQGSEATYESGFVIDKFPISRPNLTFSTLTVSNMSPEDSSIYLCSVGSRGSYGYTFGSGTRLTVV.

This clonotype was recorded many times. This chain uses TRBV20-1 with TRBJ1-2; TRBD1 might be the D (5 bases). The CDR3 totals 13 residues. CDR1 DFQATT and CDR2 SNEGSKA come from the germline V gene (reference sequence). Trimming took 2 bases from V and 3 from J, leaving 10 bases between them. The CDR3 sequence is CSARRRGDYGYTF. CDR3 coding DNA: TGCAGTGCTAGAAGGAGGGGCGACTATGGCTACACCTTC.

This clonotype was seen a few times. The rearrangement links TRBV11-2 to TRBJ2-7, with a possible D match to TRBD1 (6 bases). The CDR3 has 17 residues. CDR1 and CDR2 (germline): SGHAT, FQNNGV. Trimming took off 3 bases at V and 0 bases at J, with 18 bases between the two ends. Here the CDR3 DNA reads TGTGCCAGCAGCTTCGATAGGGCACAGGGTGACTCCTACGAGCAGTACTTC. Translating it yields CASSFDRAQGDSYEQYF.

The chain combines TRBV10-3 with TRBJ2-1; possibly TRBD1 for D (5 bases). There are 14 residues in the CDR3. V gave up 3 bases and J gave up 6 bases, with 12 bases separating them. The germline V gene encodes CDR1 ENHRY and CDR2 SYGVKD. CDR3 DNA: TGTGCCATCAGTGAACAGGACACCCGCAATGAGCAGTTCTTC. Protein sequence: CAISEQDTRNEQFF.

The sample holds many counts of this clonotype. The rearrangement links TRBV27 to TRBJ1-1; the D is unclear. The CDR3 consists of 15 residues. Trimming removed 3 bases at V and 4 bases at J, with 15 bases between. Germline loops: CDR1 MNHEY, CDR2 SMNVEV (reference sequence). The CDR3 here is CASSLTRKGGTEAFF. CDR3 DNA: TGTGCCAGCAGTTTGACCCGAAAAGGCGGCACTGAAGCTTTCTTT.

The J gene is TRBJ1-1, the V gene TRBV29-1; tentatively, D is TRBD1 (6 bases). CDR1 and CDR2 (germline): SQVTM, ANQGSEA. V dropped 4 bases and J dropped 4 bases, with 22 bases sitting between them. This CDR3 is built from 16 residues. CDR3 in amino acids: CSVAAREQGRSTEAFF. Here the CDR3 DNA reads TGCAGCGTTGCGGCGCGTGAACAGGGCCGTAGCACTGAAGCTTTCTTT.

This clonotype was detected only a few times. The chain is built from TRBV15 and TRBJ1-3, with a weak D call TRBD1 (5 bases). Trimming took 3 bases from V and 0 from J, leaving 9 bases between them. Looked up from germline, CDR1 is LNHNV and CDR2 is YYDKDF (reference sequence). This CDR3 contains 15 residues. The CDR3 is CATSSGQHSGNTIYF. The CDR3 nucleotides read TGTGCCACCAGCAGTGGACAACACTCTGGAAACACCATATATTTT.

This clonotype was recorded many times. In DNA, the CDR3 is TGTGCCAGCAGCTTAGTGAGGGGCGGCTCCTACAATGAGCAGTTCTTC. Protein product: CASSLVRGGSYNEQFF. The J gene is TRBJ2-1, the V gene TRBV7-8; either TRBD1 or TRBD2 may supply D (5 bases each). The CDR3 is 16 residues long. Trimming took 1 base from V and 0 from J, leaving 10 bases between them. Germline CDR1 is SGHVS and CDR2 is FQNEAQ.

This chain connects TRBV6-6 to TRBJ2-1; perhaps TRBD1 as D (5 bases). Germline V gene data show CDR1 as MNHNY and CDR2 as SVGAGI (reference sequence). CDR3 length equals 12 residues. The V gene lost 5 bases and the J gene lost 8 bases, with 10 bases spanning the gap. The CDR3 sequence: CASSHPTDEQFF. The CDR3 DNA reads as TGTGCCAGCAGTCATCCGACAGATGAGCAGTTCTTC.

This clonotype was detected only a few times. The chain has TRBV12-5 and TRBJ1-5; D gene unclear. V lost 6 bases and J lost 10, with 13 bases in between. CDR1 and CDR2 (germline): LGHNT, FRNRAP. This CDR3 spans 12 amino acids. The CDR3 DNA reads TGTGCTAGTGGCCCCGGCCCAGGTCCCCAGCATTTT. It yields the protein CASGPGPGPQHF.

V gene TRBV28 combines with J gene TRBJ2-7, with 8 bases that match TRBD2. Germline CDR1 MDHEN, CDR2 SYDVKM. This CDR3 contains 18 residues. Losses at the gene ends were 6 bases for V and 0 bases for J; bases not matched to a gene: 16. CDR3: CASSAVGGGSSFSYEQYF. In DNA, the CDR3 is TGTGCCAGCAGCGCGGTAGGCGGGGGGTCCTCATTCTCCTACGAGCAGTACTTC.

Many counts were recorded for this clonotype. The CDR3 sequence: CASKAPPLVFPYNEQFF. CDR3 bases: TGTGCCAGCAAGGCCCCCCCCCTAGTCTTCCCCTACAATGAGCAGTTCTTC. The genes are TRBV2 and TRBJ2-1; no definite D call. The CDR3 loop spans 17 amino acids. V lost 7 bases, J lost 2 bases, and 21 bases lay in between. Per the germline V gene, CDR1 is SNHLY and CDR2 is FYNNEI.

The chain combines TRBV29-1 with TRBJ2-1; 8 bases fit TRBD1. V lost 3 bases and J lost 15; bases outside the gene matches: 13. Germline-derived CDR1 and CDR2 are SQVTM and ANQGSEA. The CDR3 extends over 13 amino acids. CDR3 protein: CSVDSGTGRSWFF. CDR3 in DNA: TGCAGCGTTGATTCGGGGACAGGCCGCTCTTGGTTCTTC.